Below, 18 T cell receptor beta chains from the same sample are listed, as sequenced in a study of blood T cell repertoires in COVID-19. Produced via immunoSEQ multiplex PCR; TCRdb's table is partial and in-frame only. The table lists 200,000 to 300,000 clones, about 91% of them singletons, with 0.95% to 1.5% in the top ten. The specimen was PBMCs or T cells enriched from blood (not recorded which). These receptors came from a woman in her thirties or forties with acute COVID-19.

The J gene is TRBJ1-2, the V gene TRBV12-5, with D unclear. This CDR3 region has 12 residues. Per the germline V gene, CDR1 is LGHNT and CDR2 is FRNRAP. V gave up 6 bases and J gave up 8 bases, with 13 bases separating them. The CDR3 bases are TGTGCTAGTGGCTTACCCCACAGAGGCTACACCTTC. It is translated as CASGLPHRGYTF.

The J gene is TRBJ2-1, the V gene TRBV28; D remains unclear. Germline CDR1 and CDR2: MDHEN and SYDVKM. The CDR3 has 15 residues. Trimming shortened V by 4 bases and J by 3 bases, and 13 bases separated the two germline ends. The CDR3, as DNA: TGTGCCAGCAGTTCCTCTCTCCCCTTCTACAATGAGCAGTTCTTC. Protein: CASSSSLPFYNEQFF.

The chain carries TRBV5-1 and TRBJ2-7; 7 bases are a match to TRBD1. The CDR3 sequence is 15 residues long. V shed 4 bases and J 0 bases; nucleotides not matched to a gene: 7. The germline V gene encodes CDR1 SGHRS and CDR2 YFSETQ. CDR3 nucleotide sequence: TGCGCCAGCAGCCACGGGACAGCTAGCTCCTACGAGCAGTACTTC. This codes for CASSHGTASSYEQYF.

The J gene is TRBJ1-2, the V gene TRBV10-3; weak D call: TRBD1 (6 bases). V was pared by 6 bases and J by 5 bases, with 13 bases between. Germline V CDR1 and CDR2: ENHRY, SYGVKD. The CDR3 runs to 13 residues. In DNA, the CDR3 is TGTGCCATCAGGTCCGGGACAATGTATGGCTACACCTTC. The encoded protein is CAIRSGTMYGYTF.

CDR3 sequence: CATSDTRDLGPSSNQPQHF. The CDR3 DNA is TGTGCCACCAGTGATACCCGGGACTTAGGGCCTTCTAGCAATCAGCCCCAGCATTTT. The rearrangement joins TRBV24-1 to TRBJ1-5; a possible D gene is TRBD1 (5 bases). V lost 3 bases and J 0 bases, leaving 20 bases between the germline ends. CDR3 length equals 19 residues. Germline V lookup: CDR1 KGHDR, CDR2 SFDVKD.

This chain uses TRBV6-2 or TRBV6-3 with TRBJ1-1; D is possibly TRBD1 (6 bases). In germline, CDR1 is MNHEY, CDR2 SVGEGT. Trimming stripped 0 bases from V and 1 base from J, with 15 bases between. The CDR3 extends over 17 amino acids. CDR3 in amino acids: CASSYSPGTPRNTEAFF. Written as DNA, the CDR3 is TGTGCCAGCAGTTACTCTCCCGGGACACCCAGGAACACTGAAGCTTTCTTT.

This clone was seen a single time. The chain couples TRBV6-5 to TRBJ2-5; 8 positions match TRBD1. Trimming cost V 4 bases and J 5 bases; bases outside gene matches: 9. From germline, CDR1 is MNHEY and CDR2 SVGAGI. There are 15 residues in the CDR3. The CDR3: CASSWDRKGWETQYF. CDR3 coding DNA: TGTGCCAGCAGTTGGGACAGGAAAGGTTGGGAGACCCAGTACTTC.

The CDR3 DNA reads as TGTGCCAGCTCACCAGGAGGACAGGGTTTCGAGCAGTACGTC. Its protein is CASSPGGQGFEQYV. The chain recombines TRBV18 with TRBJ2-7; TRBD1 matches at 8 bases. Per germline, CDR1 KGHSH and CDR2 LQKENI. CDR3 length: 14 amino acids. The V and J ends lost 2 bases and 6 bases, in that order; junction bases with no gene match: 6.

The J gene is TRBJ1-5, the V gene TRBV4-1; TRBD1 matches 8 bases. V shed 3 bases, J shed 5 bases, and the junction held 9 bases outside the gene matches. Germline-derived CDR1 and CDR2 are MGHRA and YSYEKL. The CDR3 is 16 residues long. CDR3 nucleotide sequence: TGCGCCAGCAGCCAGCAGACAGGGGCAGCAGATCAGCCCCAGCATTTT. Translating it yields CASSQQTGAADQPQHF.

This clone was seen a handful of times. The chain recombines TRBV24-1 with TRBJ2-2; 8 nucleotides agree with TRBD1. Germline trimming cut 5 bases from V and 3 bases from J; bases unmatched to any gene: 4. This CDR3 contains 15 residues. Germline CDR1 is KGHDR and CDR2 is SFDVKD. The CDR3 here is CATSVLDRDTGELFF. The CDR3 DNA is TGTGCCACCAGTGTCTTGGACAGGGACACCGGGGAGCTGTTTTTT.

The rearrangement joins TRBV11-2 to TRBJ2-1, with no clear D. V lost 5 bases and J lost 2, with 16 bases in between. Germline-derived CDR1 and CDR2 are SGHAT and FQNNGV. The CDR3 totals 16 residues. CDR3 sequence: CASSLLFSETYNEQFF. The CDR3 region has the DNA TGTGCCAGCAGCCTCCTTTTCTCCGAGACCTACAATGAGCAGTTCTTC.

The table lists this clone with a count of one. The V gene is TRBV5-1, the J gene TRBJ1-1; 8 bases agree with TRBD1. This CDR3 is built from 14 residues. Germline CDR1 SGHRS, CDR2 YFSETQ. Trimming at V came to 6 bases and at J to 3 bases, leaving 7 bases not matched to a gene. CDR3 region: CASTATTGDTEAFF. The CDR3 nucleotides are TGCGCCAGCACGGCCACGACAGGGGACACTGAAGCTTTCTTT.

Only one count was recorded for this clone. V is TRBV9 and J is TRBJ1-1, with D unresolved. CDR3 length: 14 amino acids. Trimming took 4 bases from V and 1 from J, leaving 11 bases between them. Per the germline V gene, CDR1 is SGDLS and CDR2 is YYNGEE. This CDR3 is CASSRTGANTEAFF. The CDR3 DNA sequence: TGTGCCAGCAGCAGAACCGGAGCGAACACTGAAGCTTTCTTT.

This chain uses TRBV7-9 with TRBJ2-7, with D perhaps TRBD1 (6 bases). V dropped 4 bases and J dropped 0 bases, with 13 bases sitting between them. CDR1 and CDR2 from the germline V gene are SEHNR and FQNEAQ (reference sequence). The CDR3 totals 15 residues. The CDR3 sequence: CASSSRRDISYEQYV. The CDR3 DNA sequence: TGTGCCAGCAGCTCGAGACGGGACATCTCCTACGAGCAGTACGTC.

J is TRBJ2-7 and V is TRBV9, with TRBD2 matching 7 bases. The CDR3 totals 13 residues. From germline, CDR1 is SGDLS and CDR2 YYNGEE. Trimming at V came to 5 bases and at J to 2 bases, leaving 4 bases not matched to a gene. CDR3 sequence reads: CASRGGTPYEQYV. The CDR3 region has the DNA TGTGCCAGCAGGGGGGGGACCCCCTACGAGCAGTACGTC.

The chain is built from TRBV15 and TRBJ2-7; D gene uncertain. This CDR3 is 11 amino acids long. Germline V gives CDR1 LNHNV, CDR2 YYDKDF (reference sequence). Trimming left V 4 bases short and J 4 bases short, with 5 bases between. CDR3 in amino acids: CATSNIYEQYF. CDR3 in DNA: TGTGCCACCAGCAATATTTACGAGCAGTACTTC.

The chain recombines TRBV11-2 with TRBJ2-5; TRBD1 is a possible D gene (6 bases). The length of the CDR3 is 13 residues. The germline V and J ends were trimmed by 5 bases and 5 bases, with 12 bases remaining between them. The germline gives CDR1 SGHAT, CDR2 FQNNGV. The CDR3 bases are TGTGCCAGCAGCCAGGGGAGAAAGGAGACCCAGTACTTC. Protein: CASSQGRKETQYF.

V usage is TRBV7-9 and J usage is TRBJ1-2, with D possibly TRBD1 on 5 matching bases. The V gene's germline CDR1 is SEHNR and CDR2 FQNEAQ (reference sequence). The V end lost 4 bases, the J end lost 3 bases, and 15 bases lay between the germline ends. This CDR3 region has 15 residues. CDR3 sequence reads: CASSSKQVRDYGYTF. CDR3 DNA sequence: TGTGCCAGCAGCTCCAAACAGGTCCGCGACTATGGCTACACCTTC.